The rows below give T cell receptor beta chains drawn from one sample of a study of T cell repertoires in cytomegalovirus infection. TCRdb reanalysed the reads using MiXCR and keeps one entry per CDR3 protein. The sample consists of around 280,000 distinct CDR3 sequences, approximately 13% of them appearing once. Sequencing was done on a sample of PBMCs. The receptor set was obtained from a human donor in good health (CMV status not recorded). Some clones in this sample may be carry-over from other donors' samples. The CDR3 runs from the conserved cysteine through the conserved F or W. The D gene is left open where the match is weak. The size of a clone is reported for some rows only, either as once, few or many, or as a class for expanded clones.

J: TRBJ2-1; size: many; length: 13; V: TRBV2; D: TRBD2; CDR3: CAGGLAGDNEQFF; DNA: TGTGCCGGGGGACTAGCGGGGGACAATGAGCAGTTCTTC
J: TRBJ1-1; size: many; length: 13; V: TRBV6-1; D: .; CDR3: CASTSPMNTEAFF; DNA: TGTGCCAGTACCTCCCCCATGAACACTGAAGCTTTCTTT
J: TRBJ1-5; size: many; length: 13; V: TRBV2; D: .; CDR3: CASSSGTDQPQHF; DNA: TGTGCCAGCAGTTCAGGGACGGATCAGCCCCAGCATTTT
J: TRBJ2-7; size: .; length: 14; V: TRBV9; D: .; CDR3: CASSAMSEGGEQYF; DNA: TGTGCCAGCAGCGCTATGTCCGAAGGGGGCGAGCAGTACTTC
J: TRBJ1-1; size: few; length: 14; V: TRBV28; D: TRBD1; CDR3: CASTKDRVNTEAFF; DNA: TGTGCCAGCACCAAGGACAGGGTAAACACTGAAGCTTTCTTT
J: TRBJ1-2; size: few; length: 15; V: TRBV7-9; D: TRBD1; CDR3: CASSLGTGTFYGYTF; DNA: TGTGCCAGCAGCTTAGGGACAGGAACTTTCTATGGCTACACCTTC
J: TRBJ2-2; size: many; length: 14; V: TRBV7-2; D: .; CDR3: CASSLAVNTGELFF; DNA: TGTGCCAGCAGCTTAGCTGTGAACACCGGGGAGCTGTTTTTT
J: TRBJ2-3; size: once; length: 13; V: TRBV15; D: TRBD2; CDR3: CATRESGADTQYF; DNA: TGTGCCACCAGAGAGAGCGGGGCAGATACGCAGTATTTT
J: TRBJ1-1; size: .; length: 16; V: TRBV7-6; D: .; CDR3: CASSLDAWRGNTEAFF; DNA: TGTGCCAGCAGCTTAGACGCCTGGCGGGGTAACACTGAAGCTTTCTTT
J: TRBJ2-1; size: .; length: 15; V: TRBV5-3; D: .; CDR3: CASSRDTYSYNEQFF; DNA: TGTGCCAGCAGCAGGGACACCTACTCCTACAATGAGCAGTTCTTC
J: TRBJ2-7; size: many; length: 16; V: TRBV6-1; D: TRBD1; CDR3: CASSYGSDRGLYEQYF; DNA: TGTGCCAGCAGTTATGGGTCGGACAGGGGCCTCTACGAGCAGTACTTC
J: TRBJ2-5; size: many; length: 13; V: TRBV28; D: .; CDR3: CASSLYRDETQYF; DNA: TGTGCCAGCAGCCTCTACAGGGACGAGACCCAGTACTTC
J: TRBJ2-3; size: .; length: 16; V: TRBV28; D: TRBD2; CDR3: CASSLGLARHTDTQYF; DNA: TGTGCCAGCAGTCTCGGACTAGCGAGGCACACAGATACGCAGTATTTT
J: TRBJ2-1; size: .; length: 11; V: TRBV20-1; D: .; CDR3: CSANVQNEQFF; DNA: TGCAGTGCTAACGTACAGAATGAGCAGTTCTTC
J: TRBJ2-1; size: few; length: 15; V: TRBV7-9; D: .; CDR3: CASSFDRNSYNEQFF; DNA: TGTGCCAGCAGCTTCGACAGGAACTCCTACAATGAGCAGTTCTTC
J: TRBJ1-2; size: .; length: 13; V: TRBV5-1; D: .; CDR3: CASSSDSYYGYTF; DNA: TGCGCCAGCAGCTCGGACAGTTACTATGGCTACACCTTC
J: TRBJ1-6; size: many; length: 18; V: TRBV11-2; D: .; CDR3: CASSLDLPGSSYNSPLHF; DNA: TGTGCCAGCAGCTTAGATCTCCCCGGGAGCTCCTATAATTCACCCCTCCACTTT
J: TRBJ2-3; size: many; length: 16; V: TRBV7-3; D: .; CDR3: CASSLEAVSSTDTQYF; DNA: TGTGCCAGCAGCTTAGAGGCGGTCTCTAGCACAGATACGCAGTATTTT
J: TRBJ2-5; size: few; length: 14; V: TRBV5-1; D: TRBD1; CDR3: CASSRGQGQETQYF; DNA: TGCGCCAGCAGCAGGGGACAGGGGCAAGAGACCCAGTACTTC
J: TRBJ2-3; size: .; length: 15; V: TRBV20-1; D: TRBD2; CDR3: CSASRLAGITDTQYF; DNA: TGCAGTGCTAGTAGGCTAGCGGGGATCACAGATACGCAGTATTTT
J: TRBJ1-5; size: once; length: 15; V: TRBV19; D: TRBD1; CDR3: CASLMTGASNQPQHF; DNA: TGTGCCAGCCTTATGACAGGGGCTAGCAATCAGCCCCAGCATTTT
J: TRBJ2-4; size: .; length: 18; V: TRBV20-1; D: .; CDR3: CSARDEERSLLAKNIQYF; DNA: TGCAGTGCTAGAGATGAGGAAAGAAGCCTACTAGCCAAAAACATTCAGTACTTC